This is a list of T cell receptor beta chains from one sample in a study of T cell clonotyping in hematopoietic cell transplantation. Sequencing used immunoSEQ multiplex PCR; TCRdb keeps in-frame clones, though not all of them. The sample lists roughly 20,000 clones, 85% to 90% seen once, with 3% to 4% in the top ten. Here the sequenced sample was peripheral blood mononuclear cells, taken before stem cell transplant. These receptor sequences come from a young man with biphenotypic leukemia. Some clones in this sample may be carry-over from other donors' samples. CDR3s include the opening cysteine and the closing phenylalanine or tryptophan. The order of the fields is V gene, clone size, J gene, D gene, CDR3 DNA, CDR3 protein. A D gene is named only where the DNA matches it firmly. Size tells how often a clone was seen (once, few, many) or the class of an expanded clone, and some rows leave it out.

>TRBV7-9|-|TRBJ2-2|-
TGTGCCAGCACATTGAGCGGGGAGCTGTTTTTT
CASTLSGELFF
>TRBV5-1|-|TRBJ2-3|-
TGCGCCAGCAGCTTGGTCGGGTCGGCGGTTGGGGGTCCCACAGATACGCAGTATTTT
CASSLVGSAVGGPTDTQYF
>TRBV7-3|-|TRBJ1-4|-
TGTGCCAGCAGCTTATCCCCTAATGAAAAACTGTTTTTT
CASSLSPNEKLFF
>TRBV30|-|TRBJ2-7|TRBD1
TGTGCCTGGAGTGGAACAACGGTCGGGACAGGGGTCTACGAGCAGTACTTC
CAWSGTTVGTGVYEQYF
>TRBV27|-|TRBJ2-7|TRBD2
TGTGCCAGCAGTGGAACTAGCGGGAGGGCCGAGGAGCAGTACTTC
CASSGTSGRAEEQYF
>TRBV10-1|-|TRBJ1-6|-
TGCGCCAGCAGTAGGGGGGACGATTCACCCCTCCACTTT
CASSRGDDSPLHF
>TRBV7-9|-|TRBJ2-7|-
TGTGCCAGCAGCCCTAGTGGGGCAGGGTACGAGCAGTACTTC
CASSPSGAGYEQYF
>TRBV6-5|-|TRBJ1-2|-
TGTGCCAGCAGTGAATGGGAATCGGGCGGCTACACCTTC
CASSEWESGGYTF
>TRBV20-1|-|TRBJ1-2|-
TGCAGTGCTGACCGAGGGTATGGCTACACCTTC
CSADRGYGYTF
>TRBV6-1|-|TRBJ2-3|TRBD2
TGTGCCAGCAAACCCGGGGGGGCCGACACAGATACGCAGTATTTT
CASKPGGADTDTQYF
>TRBV15|once|TRBJ2-3|TRBD1
TGTGCCACCAGCAGAGGGACAGGGGTAACAGATACGCAGTATTTT
CATSRGTGVTDTQYF
>TRBV12-5|once|TRBJ2-7|-
TGTGCTAGTTCGGGCGAGGGTACCTACGAGCAGTACTTC
CASSGEGTYEQYF
>TRBV6-6|-|TRBJ1-5|TRBD1
TGTGCCAGCAGCAATTGGGACAGGGGCAATCAGCCCCAGCATTTT
CASSNWDRGNQPQHF
>TRBV11-1|-|TRBJ1-2|-
TGTGCCAGCAGCCCCGCAGGGGACTATGGCTACACCTTC
CASSPAGDYGYTF
>TRBV30|-|TRBJ2-1|-
TGTGCCTGGAGTACCTCTAGCGCAGGTGAGCAGTTCTTC
CAWSTSSAGEQFF
>TRBV11-1|once|TRBJ1-5|-
TGTGCCAGCAGCTTAGCGACCGAGGCGCCCCAGCATTTT
CASSLATEAPQHF
>TRBV6-5|-|TRBJ2-7|-
TGTGCCAGCAGTTCGCTGGGACGGGCCCCCTACGAGCAGTACTTC
CASSSLGRAPYEQYF
>TRBV19|-|TRBJ2-3|-
TGTGCCACCTCCCGGGGCGCGTTAGGTTGGGATACGCAGTATTTT
CATSRGALGWDTQYF
>TRBV7-2|few|TRBJ1-5|-
TGTGCCAGCAGCTTAGGAGGGCTTAGCAATCAGCCCCAGCATTTT
CASSLGGLSNQPQHF
>TRBV7-9|-|TRBJ2-2|-
TGTGCCAGCAGCTTAGGAGGACTGAACACCGGGGAGCTGTTTTTT
CASSLGGLNTGELFF
>TRBV7-2|-|TRBJ1-2|-
TGTGCCAGCAGCTTGTCAGGACAGTCATCTTATGGCTACACCTTC
CASSLSGQSSYGYTF
>TRBV7-8|-|TRBJ2-3|-
TGTGCCAGCAGCTTAACTCTGCCCCGAGGAGAAGCAGATACGCAGTATTTT
CASSLTLPRGEADTQYF
>TRBV5-1|-|TRBJ1-1|TRBD1
TGCGCCAGCAGGGACAGGGGGCTTAGCACTGAAGCTTTCTTT
CASRDRGLSTEAFF
>TRBV7-2|-|TRBJ1-3|-
TGTGCCCGAGCAGCTTCAGGTTCTGGAAACACCATATATTTT
CARAASGSGNTIYF
>TRBV25-1|-|TRBJ2-2|-
TGTGCCAGCAGTGAATCCCCCATAACCGGGGAGCTGTTTTTT
CASSESPITGELFF
>TRBV5-1|-|TRBJ2-5|-
TGCGCCATCAAAATTGAAGAGACCCAGTACTTC
CAIKIEETQYF
>TRBV6-4|-|TRBJ1-1|-
TGTGCCAGCAGTGTAACTGTCGAGGCGGCGAACACTGAAGCTTTCTTT
CASSVTVEAANTEAFF
>TRBV27|-|TRBJ1-1|-
TGTGCCAGCAGTCTTGTCCCACAGGCGAACACTGAAGCTTTCTTT
CASSLVPQANTEAFF
>TRBV5-6|-|TRBJ1-2|TRBD1
TGTGCCAGCAGCTATGCGGGGGGACAGGACAACTATGGCTACACCTTC
CASSYAGGQDNYGYTF
>TRBV7-2|-|TRBJ2-2|-
TGTGCCAGCAACCGAAGGGGGGCCGCCGGGGAGCTGTTTTTT
CASNRRGAAGELFF
>TRBV27|-|TRBJ2-3|-
TGTGCCAGCAGTCTCCTCGGAGATACGCAGTATTTT
CASSLLGDTQYF
>TRBV5-5|-|TRBJ2-5|-
TGTGCCAGCAGCTTGGGGACAGCCACAAGAGAGACCCAGTACTTC
CASSLGTATRETQYF
>TRBV19|-|TRBJ1-5|-
TGTGCCAGTAGTATACTCGTGGGAACCTATAGCAATCAGCCCCAGCATTTT
CASSILVGTYSNQPQHF
>TRBV9|-|TRBJ2-7|-
TGTGCCAGCAGCCCGACGGACCGAAGCTCCTACGAGCAGTACTTC
CASSPTDRSSYEQYF
>TRBV5-1|-|TRBJ1-1|-
TGCGCCAGCAGCTTGGGGAAGGTCGGGGGCACTGAAGCTTTCTTT
CASSLGKVGGTEAFF